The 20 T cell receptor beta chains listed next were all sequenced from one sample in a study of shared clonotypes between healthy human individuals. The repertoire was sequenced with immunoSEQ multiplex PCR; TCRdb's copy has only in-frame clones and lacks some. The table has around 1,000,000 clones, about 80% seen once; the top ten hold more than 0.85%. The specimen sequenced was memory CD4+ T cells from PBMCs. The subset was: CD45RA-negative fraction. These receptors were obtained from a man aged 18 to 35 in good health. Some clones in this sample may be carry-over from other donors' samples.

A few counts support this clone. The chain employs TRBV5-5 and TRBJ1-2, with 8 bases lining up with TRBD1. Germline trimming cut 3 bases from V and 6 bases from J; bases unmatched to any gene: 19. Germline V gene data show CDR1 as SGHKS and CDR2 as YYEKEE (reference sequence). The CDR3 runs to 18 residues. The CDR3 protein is CASSSALPRAGGADGYTF. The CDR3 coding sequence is TGTGCCAGCAGCTCCGCGCTGCCGAGGGCAGGGGGCGCCGATGGCTACACCTTC.

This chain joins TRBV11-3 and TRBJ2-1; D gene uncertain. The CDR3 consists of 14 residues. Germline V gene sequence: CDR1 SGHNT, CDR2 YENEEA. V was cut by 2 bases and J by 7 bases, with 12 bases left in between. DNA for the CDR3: TGTGCCAGCAGCTTAACTTATGCCCAGAATGAGCAGTTCTTC. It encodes CASSLTYAQNEQFF.

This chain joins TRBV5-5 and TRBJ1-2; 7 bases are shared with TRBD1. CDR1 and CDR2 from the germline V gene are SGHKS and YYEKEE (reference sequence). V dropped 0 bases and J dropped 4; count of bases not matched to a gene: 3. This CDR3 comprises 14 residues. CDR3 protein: CASSLEGQSYGYTF. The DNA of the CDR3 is TGTGCCAGCAGCTTGGAGGGACAGTCCTATGGCTACACCTTC.

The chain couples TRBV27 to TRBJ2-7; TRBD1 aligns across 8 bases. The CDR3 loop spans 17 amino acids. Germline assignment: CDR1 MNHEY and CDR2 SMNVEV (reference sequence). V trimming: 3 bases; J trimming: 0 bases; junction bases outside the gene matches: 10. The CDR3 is CASSFRYRDRSSYEQYF. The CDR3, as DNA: TGTGCCAGCAGTTTTCGATACCGGGACAGGTCCTCCTACGAGCAGTACTTC.

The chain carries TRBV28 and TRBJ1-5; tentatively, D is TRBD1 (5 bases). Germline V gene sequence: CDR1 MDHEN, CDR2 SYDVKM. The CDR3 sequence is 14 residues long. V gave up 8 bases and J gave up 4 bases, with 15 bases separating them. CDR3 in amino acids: CASRLPGTNQPQHF. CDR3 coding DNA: TGTGCCAGCCGACTACCCGGGACGAATCAGCCCCAGCATTTT. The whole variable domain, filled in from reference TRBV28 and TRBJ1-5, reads DVKVTQSSRYLVKRTGEKVFLECVQDMDHENMFWYRQDPGLGLRLIYFSYDVKMKEKGDIPEGYSVSREKKERFSLILESASTNQTSMYLCASRLPGTNQPQHFGDGTRLSIL.

This chain's CDR3 is CASSSSGRTGELFF. The CDR3 DNA is TGTGCCAGCAGCTCTAGCGGGAGGACCGGGGAGCTGTTTTTT. This sequence joins TRBV11-2 and TRBJ2-2, with 11 bases that match TRBD2. V lost 4 bases and J lost 5; bases outside the gene matches: 0. Germline V gene lookup returns CDR1 SGHAT and CDR2 FQNNGV. The CDR3 sequence is 14 residues long.

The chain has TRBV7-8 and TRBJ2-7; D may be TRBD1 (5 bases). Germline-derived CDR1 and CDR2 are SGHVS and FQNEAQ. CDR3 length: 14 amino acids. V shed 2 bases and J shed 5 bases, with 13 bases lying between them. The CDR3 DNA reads TGTGCCAGCAGCTTATCGTCCAGGGCCCACGAGCAGTACTTC. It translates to CASSLSSRAHEQYF.

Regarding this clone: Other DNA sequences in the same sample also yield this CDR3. Here the CDR3 reads CASSIAGGGGANVLTF. The CDR3, as DNA: TGTGCCAGTAGTATAGCGGGGGGGGGTGGGGCCAACGTCCTGACTTTC. The V and J genes are TRBV19 and TRBJ2-6, with TRBD2 matching over 8 bases. V trimming: 1 base; J trimming: 3 bases; junction bases outside the gene matches: 2. The CDR3 has 16 amino acids. Germline V gene lookup returns CDR1 LNHDA and CDR2 SQIVND (reference sequence).

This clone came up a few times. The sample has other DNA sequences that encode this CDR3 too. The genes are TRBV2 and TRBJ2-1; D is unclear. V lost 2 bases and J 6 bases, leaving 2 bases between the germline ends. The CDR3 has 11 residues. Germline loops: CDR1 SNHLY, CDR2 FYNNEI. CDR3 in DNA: TGTGCCAGCAGTGAAACCAATGAGCAGTTCTTC. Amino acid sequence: CASSETNEQFF. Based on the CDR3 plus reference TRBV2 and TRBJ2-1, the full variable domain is EPEVTQTPSHQVTQMGQEVILRCVPISNHLYFYWYRQILGQKVEFLVSFYNNEISEKSEIFDDQFSVERPDGSNFTLKIRSTKLEDSAMYFCASSETNEQFFGPGTRLTVL.

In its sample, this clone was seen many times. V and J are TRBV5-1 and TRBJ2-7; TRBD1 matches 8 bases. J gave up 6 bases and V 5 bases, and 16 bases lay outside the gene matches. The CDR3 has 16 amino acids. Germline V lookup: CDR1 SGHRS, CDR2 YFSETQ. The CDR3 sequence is CASRSAGGQGRAEQYF. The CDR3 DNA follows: TGCGCCAGCAGGTCAGCAGGGGGCCAGGGTAGGGCCGAGCAGTACTTC.

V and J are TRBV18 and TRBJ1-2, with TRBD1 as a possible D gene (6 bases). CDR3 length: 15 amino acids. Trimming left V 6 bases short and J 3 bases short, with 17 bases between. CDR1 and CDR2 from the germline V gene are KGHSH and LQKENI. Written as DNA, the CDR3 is TGTGCCAGCTCGCCTACGATGGACAGAGACTATGGCTACACCTTC. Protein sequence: CASSPTMDRDYGYTF.

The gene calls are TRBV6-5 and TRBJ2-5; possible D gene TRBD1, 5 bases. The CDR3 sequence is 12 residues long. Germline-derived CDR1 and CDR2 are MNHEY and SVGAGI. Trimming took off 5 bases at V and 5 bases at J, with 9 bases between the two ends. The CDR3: CASSAGWETQYF. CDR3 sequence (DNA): TGTGCCAGCAGTGCAGGGTGGGAGACCCAGTACTTC.

In DNA, the CDR3 is TGTGCCTGGAGTGTCAGCTCTCGGGGTCGGCATGGCTACACCTTC. Residues: CAWSVSSRGRHGYTF. The chain is built from TRBV30 and TRBJ1-2; D not resolved. The germline V and J ends were trimmed by 0 bases and 6 bases, with 17 bases remaining between them. The CDR3 loop spans 15 amino acids. Germline V gives CDR1 GTSNPN, CDR2 SVGIG (reference sequence).

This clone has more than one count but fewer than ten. The CDR3, as DNA: TGTGCCAGCAGCGCGCGACTAGCGGGATTAGGCTACGAGCAGTACTTC. Its protein is CASSARLAGLGYEQYF. V usage is TRBV7-2 and J usage is TRBJ2-7; 11 bases map to TRBD2. The CDR3 contains 16 residues. The V gene end was trimmed by 5 bases and the J gene end by 3 bases; junction bases not matched to a gene: 9. From germline, CDR1 is SGHTA and CDR2 FQGNSA.

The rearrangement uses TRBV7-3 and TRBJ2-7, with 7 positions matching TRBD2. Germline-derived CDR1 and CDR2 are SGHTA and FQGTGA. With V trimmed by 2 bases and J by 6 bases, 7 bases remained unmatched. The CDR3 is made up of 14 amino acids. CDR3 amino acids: CASSLLAEGSEQYF. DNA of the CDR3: TGTGCCAGCAGCTTACTAGCGGAGGGATCCGAGCAGTACTTC.

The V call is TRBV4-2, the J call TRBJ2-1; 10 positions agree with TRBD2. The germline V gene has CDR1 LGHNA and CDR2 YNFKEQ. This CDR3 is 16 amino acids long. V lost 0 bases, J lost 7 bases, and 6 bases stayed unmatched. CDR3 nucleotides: TGTGCCAGCAGCCAAGACCTAGCGGGAGTCTTAAATGAGCAGTTCTTC. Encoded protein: CASSQDLAGVLNEQFF.

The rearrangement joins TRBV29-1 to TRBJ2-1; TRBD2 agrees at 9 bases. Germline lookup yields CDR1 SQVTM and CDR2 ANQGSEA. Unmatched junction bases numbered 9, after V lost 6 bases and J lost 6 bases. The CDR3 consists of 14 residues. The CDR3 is CSVQTSGVGNEQFF. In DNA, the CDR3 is TGCAGCGTCCAGACTAGCGGCGTGGGCAATGAGCAGTTCTTC.

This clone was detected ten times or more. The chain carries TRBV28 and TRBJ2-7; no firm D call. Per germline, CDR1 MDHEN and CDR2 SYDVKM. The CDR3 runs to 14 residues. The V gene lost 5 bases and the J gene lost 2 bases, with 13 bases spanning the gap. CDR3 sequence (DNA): TGTGCCAGCAGTGGACGAAACTTTGCCTACGAGCAGTACTTC. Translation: CASSGRNFAYEQYF.

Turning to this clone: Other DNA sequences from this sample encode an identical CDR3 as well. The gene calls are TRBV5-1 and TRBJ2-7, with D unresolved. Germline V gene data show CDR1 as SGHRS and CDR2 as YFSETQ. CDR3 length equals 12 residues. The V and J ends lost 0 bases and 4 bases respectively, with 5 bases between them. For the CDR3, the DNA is TGCGCCAGCAGCTTGGATTGGTACGAGCAGTACTTC. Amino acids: CASSLDWYEQYF.

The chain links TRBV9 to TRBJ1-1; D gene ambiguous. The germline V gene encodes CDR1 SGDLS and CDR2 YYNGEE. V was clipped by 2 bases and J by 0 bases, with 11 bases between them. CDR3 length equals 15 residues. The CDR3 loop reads CASSVSGLLNTEAFF. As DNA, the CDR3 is TGTGCCAGCAGCGTGTCAGGACTCTTGAACACTGAAGCTTTCTTT.